A single sample gave rise to the 20 T cell receptor beta chains below, sequenced in a study of cytomegalovirus exposure and HLA in healthy donors. The PCR ran on 60 Vbeta and 13 Jbeta primers. Clones were read by immunoSEQ multiplex PCR, and TCRdb kept only the in-frame ones, dropping some. The sample lists around 140,000 clones; 60% to 85% were seen once. The sequenced sample was PBMCs. Receptors originate from a man aged 35 to 55 in good health and CMV-seropositive.

The genes are TRBV7-9 and TRBJ1-4; D not certain. V shed 7 bases and J shed 3 bases, with 12 bases lying between them. The CDR3 spans 14 residues. Per germline, CDR1 SEHNR and CDR2 FQNEAQ (reference sequence). In nucleotides, the CDR3 is TGTGCCAGCACCCCGGGTAGATCTAATGAAAAACTGTTTTTT. This codes for CASTPGRSNEKLFF.

This sequence joins TRBV10-3 and TRBJ2-3, with D perhaps matching TRBD2 (5 bases). V lost 0 bases to trimming and J lost 2 bases, with 9 bases between them. Germline V gene data show CDR1 as ENHRY and CDR2 as SYGVKD. The CDR3 runs 15 residues. The CDR3 bases are TGTGCCATCAGTGAGTCGGGAGCGTTCACAGATACGCAGTATTTT. Amino acid sequence: CAISESGAFTDTQYF.

V usage is TRBV5-5 and J usage is TRBJ1-5; 7 nucleotides match TRBD1. V lost 4 bases, J lost 7 bases, and 8 bases stayed unmatched. The CDR3 covers 14 residues. Germline-derived CDR1 and CDR2 are SGHKS and YYEKEE (reference sequence). The DNA for the CDR3 is TGTGCCAGCAGCCTACAGGGGATGGGACAGCCCCAGCATTTT. Its protein is CASSLQGMGQPQHF.

The V gene is TRBV6-6, the J gene TRBJ2-1; no clear D. V was pared by 4 bases and J by 5 bases, with 12 bases between. Germline assignment: CDR1 MNHNY and CDR2 SVGAGI (reference sequence). This CDR3 comprises 14 residues. The CDR3 sequence: CASSSSAYNNEQFF. DNA for the CDR3: TGTGCCAGCAGTTCCAGCGCGTATAACAATGAGCAGTTCTTC.

The rearrangement links TRBV7-2 to TRBJ2-3, with D possibly being TRBD1 (5 bases). Germline CDR1 is SGHTA and CDR2 is FQGNSA. CDR3 length: 13 residues. V was clipped by 5 bases and J by 6 bases, with 12 bases between them. The CDR3 protein is CASSPRRADTQYF. The CDR3 region has the DNA TGTGCCAGCAGCCCACGCAGGGCCGATACGCAGTATTTT. Looking up the rest from reference TRBV7-2 and TRBJ2-3 gives the full variable domain: GAGVSQSPSNKVTEKGKDVELRCDPISGHTALYWYRQSLGQGLEFLIYFQGNSAPDKSGLPSDRFSAERTGGSVSTLTIQRTQQEDSAVYLCASSPRRADTQYFGPGTRLTVL.

This chain uses TRBV14 with TRBJ2-7, with D perhaps matching TRBD1 (6 bases). Germline CDR1 and CDR2: SGHDN and FVKESK. The CDR3 consists of 12 residues. V lost 1 base and J lost 7, with 8 bases in between. The CDR3 spells CASSQVQGEQYF. The CDR3 nucleotides read TGTGCCAGCAGCCAAGTCCAGGGGGAGCAGTACTTC.

The V gene is TRBV7-8, the J gene TRBJ1-1, with a possible D match to TRBD1 (5 bases). Trimming took off 1 base at V and 1 base at J, with 22 bases between the two ends. The CDR3 extends over 19 amino acids. Germline CDR1 and CDR2: SGHVS and FQNEAQ. In DNA, the CDR3 is TGTGCCAGCAGCTTAGAGTGGAGGCAGGGAGGGATCTCGAACACTGAAGCTTTCTTT. Its protein is CASSLEWRQGGISNTEAFF.

By share, this clone ranks as medium-sized. An end of the junction does not agree with germline; a read error may underlie this. The same CDR3 is also encoded by other DNA sequences in this sample. V is TRBV5-4 and J is TRBJ1-2; TRBD1 might be the D (6 bases). The germline V gene has CDR1 SGHNT and CDR2 YYREEE (reference sequence). The CDR3 extends over 17 amino acids. In nucleotides, the CDR3 is TGCGCCAGCAGCCAAGATCTATTCAGGGGACACCCCTATGGCTACACCTTC. This codes for CASSQDLFRGHPYGYTF. Variable domain in full (rest from reference TRBV5-4 and TRBJ1-2): ETGVTQSPTHLIKTRGQQVTLRCSSQSGHNTVSWYQQALGQGPQFIFQYYREEENGRGNFPPRFSGLQFPNYSSELNVNALELDDSALYLCASSQDLFRGHPYGYTFGSGTRLTVV.

The rearrangement links TRBV10-3 to TRBJ1-5, with 10 bases lining up with TRBD1. Germline V lookup: CDR1 ENHRY, CDR2 SYGVKD. CDR3 length: 18 amino acids. The V gene end was trimmed by 3 bases and the J gene end by 0 bases; junction bases not matched to a gene: 8. Here the CDR3 reads CAISDAGTGVNSNQPQHF. DNA for the CDR3: TGTGCCATCAGTGACGCCGGGACAGGGGTCAATAGCAATCAGCCCCAGCATTTT.

This clone was recorded a few times. One end of the junction varies from germline; a read error may be responsible. The chain links TRBV6-1 to TRBJ2-4, with D possibly TRBD2 on 5 matching bases. This CDR3 region has 16 residues. Germline V gene data show CDR1 as MNHNS and CDR2 as SASEGT. CDR3 sequence (DNA): TGTGCCAGCAGTGAATTGTCCTGGGGAGCCAAAAACAGTCAGTACTTC. Its protein is CASSELSWGAKNSQYF.

The chain recombines TRBV25-1 with TRBJ2-2; 7 bases map to TRBD1. The ends lost 3 bases at V and 3 bases at J; junction bases unmatched: 1. Germline CDR1 MGHDK, CDR2 SYGVNS. The CDR3 runs to 14 residues. CDR3 in amino acids: CASSDDRDTGELFF. For the CDR3, the DNA is TGTGCCAGCAGTGACGACAGGGACACCGGGGAGCTGTTTTTT.

The chain links TRBV9 to TRBJ2-1; 14 bases agree with TRBD2. Losses at the gene ends were 0 bases for V and 6 bases for J; bases not matched to a gene: 8. CDR1 and CDR2 from the germline V gene are SGDLS and YYNGEE. CDR3 length: 18 amino acids. The CDR3: CASSVGGTSGRTGNEQFF. The CDR3, as DNA: TGTGCCAGCAGCGTAGGAGGGACTAGCGGGAGAACCGGCAATGAGCAGTTCTTC.

This rearrangement joins TRBV5-1 to TRBJ1-1; D uncertain. The CDR3 totals 14 residues. Trimming took 2 bases from V and 2 from J, leaving 10 bases between them. Per germline, CDR1 SGHRS and CDR2 YFSETQ. CDR3 sequence (DNA): TGCGCCAGCAGCTTTCAGAGGGAAAACACTGAAGCTTTCTTT. Amino acids: CASSFQRENTEAFF. The full variable domain, with the rest looked up from reference TRBV5-1 and TRBJ1-1, is KAGVTQTPRYLIKTRGQQVTLSCSPISGHRSVSWYQQTPGQGLQFLFEYFSETQRNKGNFPGRFSGRQFSNSRSEMNVSTLELGDSALYLCASSFQRENTEAFFGQGTRLTVV.

The chain carries TRBV7-2 and TRBJ2-7; 11 bases line up with TRBD2. Trimming took 1 base from V and 1 from J; bases not matched to a gene: 0. The CDR3 has 15 amino acids. Germline values: CDR1 SGHTA, CDR2 FQGNSA. This CDR3 reads CASSLVAGGSYEQYF. The CDR3 nucleotides read TGTGCCAGCAGCTTAGTAGCGGGAGGGTCCTACGAGCAGTACTTC. Using reference TRBV7-2 and TRBJ2-7 for the parts outside the CDR3, the full variable domain is GAGVSQSPSNKVTEKGKDVELRCDPISGHTALYWYRQSLGQGLEFLIYFQGNSAPDKSGLPSDRFSAERTGGSVSTLTIQRTQQEDSAVYLCASSLVAGGSYEQYFGPGTRLTVT.

The chain couples TRBV4-2 to TRBJ2-7; 7 positions agree with TRBD2. CDR3 size: 16 residues. The V and J ends lost 3 bases and 0 bases, in that order; junction bases with no gene match: 8. Germline CDR1 reads LGHNA; CDR2 reads YNFKEQ. This chain's CDR3 is CASSQAGTKSSYEQYF. In nucleotides, the CDR3 is TGTGCCAGCAGCCAGGCCGGGACTAAGAGCTCCTACGAGCAGTACTTC.

V and J are TRBV5-1 and TRBJ2-7; TRBD2 matches at 8 bases. Germline V lookup: CDR1 SGHRS, CDR2 YFSETQ. The CDR3 sequence is 16 residues long. With 3 bases clipped from V and 0 bases from J, the junction kept 8 bases outside the gene matches. CDR3 sequence: CASSSLGGGYSYEQYF. In DNA, the CDR3 is TGCGCCAGCAGCTCGCTCGGGGGGGGCTACTCCTACGAGCAGTACTTC.

J is TRBJ1-1 and V is TRBV6-4, with 8 bases identical to TRBD1. Germline V lookup: CDR1 MRHNA, CDR2 SNTAGT. V shed 10 bases, J shed 8 bases, and the junction held 18 bases outside the gene matches. This CDR3 contains 15 residues. The CDR3 loop reads CATITDRGRAAEAFF. The DNA of the CDR3 is TGTGCCACTATTACCGACAGGGGCCGAGCGGCCGAAGCTTTCTTT.

For the CDR3, the DNA is TGTGCCAGCAGCTGGAGTGCGGGTGAAAAACTGTTTTTT. This codes for CASSWSAGEKLFF. This chain joins TRBV11-2 and TRBJ1-4; D is ambiguous. Trimming left V 4 bases short and J 7 bases short, with 10 bases between. The CDR3 covers 13 residues. The germline V gene encodes CDR1 SGHAT and CDR2 FQNNGV.

This chain joins TRBV18 and TRBJ2-5; 8 bases are a match to TRBD1. V lost 4 bases and J lost 5; bases outside the gene matches: 3. Per the germline V gene, CDR1 is KGHSH and CDR2 is LQKENI. The CDR3 loop spans 13 amino acids. CDR3 in DNA: TGTGCCAGCTCACGGGACAGGTCTGAGACCCAGTACTTC. Translation: CASSRDRSETQYF. The variable domain in full, completed from reference TRBV18 and TRBJ2-5, reads NAGVMQNPRHLVRRRGQEARLRCSPMKGHSHVYWYRQLPEEGLKFMVYLQKENIIDESGMPKERFSAEFPKEGPSILRIQQVVRGDSAAYFCASSRDRSETQYFGPGTRLLVL.

The gene calls are TRBV5-4 and TRBJ2-7, with 8 nucleotides matching TRBD1. Germline V gene lookup returns CDR1 SGHNT and CDR2 YYREEE (reference sequence). This CDR3 is built from 13 residues. Losses at the gene ends were 4 bases for V and 4 bases for J; bases not matched to a gene: 4. CDR3 residues: CASSTGQGYEQYF. The CDR3 nucleotides are TGTGCCAGCAGCACCGGACAGGGTTACGAGCAGTACTTC.